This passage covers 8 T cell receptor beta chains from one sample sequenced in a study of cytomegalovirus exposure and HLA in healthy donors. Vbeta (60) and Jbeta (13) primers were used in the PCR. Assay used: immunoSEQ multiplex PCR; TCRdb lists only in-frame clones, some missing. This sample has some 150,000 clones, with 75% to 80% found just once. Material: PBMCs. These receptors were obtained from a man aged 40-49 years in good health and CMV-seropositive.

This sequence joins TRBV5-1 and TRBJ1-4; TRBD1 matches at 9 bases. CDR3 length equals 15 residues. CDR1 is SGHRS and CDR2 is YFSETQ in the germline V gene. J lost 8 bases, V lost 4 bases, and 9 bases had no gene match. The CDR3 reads CASSPGTGRTEKLFF. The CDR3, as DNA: TGCGCCAGCAGCCCCGGGACAGGGAGGACAGAAAAACTGTTTTTT. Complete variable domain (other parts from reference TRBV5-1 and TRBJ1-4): KAGVTQTPRYLIKTRGQQVTLSCSPISGHRSVSWYQQTPGQGLQFLFEYFSETQRNKGNFPGRFSGRQFSNSRSEMNVSTLELGDSALYLCASSPGTGRTEKLFFGSGTQLSVL.

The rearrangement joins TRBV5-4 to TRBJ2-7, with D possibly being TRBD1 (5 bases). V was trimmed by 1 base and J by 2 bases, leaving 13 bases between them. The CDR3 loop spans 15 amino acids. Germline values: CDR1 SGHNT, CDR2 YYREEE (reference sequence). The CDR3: CASSLRGRAAYEQYF. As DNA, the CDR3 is TGTGCCAGCAGCTTGAGGGGCAGGGCGGCCTACGAGCAGTACTTC.

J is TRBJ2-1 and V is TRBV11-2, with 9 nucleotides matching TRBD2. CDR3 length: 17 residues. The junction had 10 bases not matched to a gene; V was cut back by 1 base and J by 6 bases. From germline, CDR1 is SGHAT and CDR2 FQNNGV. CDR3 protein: CASSLAVGLAGFNEQFF. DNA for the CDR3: TGTGCCAGCAGCTTAGCAGTAGGGCTAGCGGGATTCAATGAGCAGTTCTTC.

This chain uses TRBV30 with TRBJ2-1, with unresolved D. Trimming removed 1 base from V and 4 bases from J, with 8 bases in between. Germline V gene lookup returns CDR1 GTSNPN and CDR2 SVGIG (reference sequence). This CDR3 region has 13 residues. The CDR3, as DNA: TGTGCCTGGAGTGGGTCGCAGTACAATGAGCAGTTCTTC. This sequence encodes CAWSGSQYNEQFF.

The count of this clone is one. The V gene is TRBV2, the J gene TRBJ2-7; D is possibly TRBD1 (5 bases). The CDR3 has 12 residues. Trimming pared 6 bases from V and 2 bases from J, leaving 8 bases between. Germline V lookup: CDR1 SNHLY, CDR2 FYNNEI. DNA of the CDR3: TGTGCCAGCAGATCGACAGCCTACGAGCAGTACTTC. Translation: CASRSTAYEQYF.

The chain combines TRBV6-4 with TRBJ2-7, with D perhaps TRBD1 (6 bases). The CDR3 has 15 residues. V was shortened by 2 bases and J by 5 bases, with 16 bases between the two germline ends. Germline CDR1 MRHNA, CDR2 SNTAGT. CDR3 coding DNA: TGTGCCAGCAGTGACGGGGTTTCAGGGGAAGACGAGCAGTACTTC. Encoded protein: CASSDGVSGEDEQYF.

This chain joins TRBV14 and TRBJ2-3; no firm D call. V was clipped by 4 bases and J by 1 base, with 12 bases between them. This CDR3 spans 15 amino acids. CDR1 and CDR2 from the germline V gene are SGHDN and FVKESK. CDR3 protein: CASSPQLHGTDTQYF. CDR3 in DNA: TGTGCCAGCAGCCCCCAGTTACACGGCACAGATACGCAGTATTTT.

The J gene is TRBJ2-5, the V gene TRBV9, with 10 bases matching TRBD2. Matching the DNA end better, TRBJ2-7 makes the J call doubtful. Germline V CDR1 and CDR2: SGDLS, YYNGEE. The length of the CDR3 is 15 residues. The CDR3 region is CASSVSSGSSYEQYF. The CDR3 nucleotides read TGTGCCAGCAGCGTTTCTAGCGGGAGTTCTTACGAGCAGTACTTC.